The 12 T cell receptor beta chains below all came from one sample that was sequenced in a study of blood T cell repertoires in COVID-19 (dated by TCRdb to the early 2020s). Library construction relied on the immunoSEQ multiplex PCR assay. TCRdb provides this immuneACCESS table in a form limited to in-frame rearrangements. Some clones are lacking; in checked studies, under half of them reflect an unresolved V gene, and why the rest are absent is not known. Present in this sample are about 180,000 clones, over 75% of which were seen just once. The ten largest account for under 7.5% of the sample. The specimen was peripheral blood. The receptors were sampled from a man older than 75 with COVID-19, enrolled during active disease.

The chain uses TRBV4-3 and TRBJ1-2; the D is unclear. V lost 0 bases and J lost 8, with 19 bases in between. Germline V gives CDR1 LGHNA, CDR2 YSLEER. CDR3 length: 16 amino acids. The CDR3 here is CASSQDVAVPPQGYTF. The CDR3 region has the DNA TGCGCCAGCAGCCAAGACGTTGCCGTTCCCCCCCAGGGCTACACCTTC.

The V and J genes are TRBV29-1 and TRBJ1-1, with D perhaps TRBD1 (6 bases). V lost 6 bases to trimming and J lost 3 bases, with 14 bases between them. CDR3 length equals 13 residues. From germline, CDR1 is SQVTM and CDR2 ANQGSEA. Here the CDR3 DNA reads TGCAGCGTGGGGGCAGGGAGACACACTGAAGCTTTCTTT. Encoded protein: CSVGAGRHTEAFF.

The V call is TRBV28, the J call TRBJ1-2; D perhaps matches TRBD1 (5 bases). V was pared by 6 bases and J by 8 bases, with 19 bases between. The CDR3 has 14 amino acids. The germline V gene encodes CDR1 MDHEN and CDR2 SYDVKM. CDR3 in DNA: TGTGCCAGCAGACGTGGAACAGGTTACGGAGGCTACACCTTC. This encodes CASRRGTGYGGYTF.

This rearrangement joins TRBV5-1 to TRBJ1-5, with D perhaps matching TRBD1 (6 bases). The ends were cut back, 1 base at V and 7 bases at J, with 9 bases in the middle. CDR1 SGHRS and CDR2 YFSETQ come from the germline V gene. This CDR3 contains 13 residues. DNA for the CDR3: TGCGCCAGCAGCTTGACAGGGCTGCAGCCCCAGCATTTT. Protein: CASSLTGLQPQHF.

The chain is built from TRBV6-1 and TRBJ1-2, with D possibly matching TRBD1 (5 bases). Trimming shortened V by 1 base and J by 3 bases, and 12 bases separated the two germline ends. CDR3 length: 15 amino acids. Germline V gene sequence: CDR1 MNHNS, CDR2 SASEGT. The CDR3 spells CASSEELGRDYGYTF. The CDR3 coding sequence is TGTGCCAGCAGTGAAGAATTGGGGCGAGACTATGGCTACACCTTC.

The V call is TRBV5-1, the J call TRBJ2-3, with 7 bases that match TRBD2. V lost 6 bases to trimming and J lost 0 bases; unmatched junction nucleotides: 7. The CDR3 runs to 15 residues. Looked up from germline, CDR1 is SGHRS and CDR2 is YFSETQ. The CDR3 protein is CASKRVGGSTDTQYF. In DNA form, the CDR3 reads TGCGCCAGCAAAAGGGTGGGGGGGAGCACAGATACGCAGTATTTT.

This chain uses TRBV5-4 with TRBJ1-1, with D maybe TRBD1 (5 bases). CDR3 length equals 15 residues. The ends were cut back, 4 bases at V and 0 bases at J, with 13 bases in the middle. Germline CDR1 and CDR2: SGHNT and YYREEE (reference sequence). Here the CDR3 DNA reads TGTGCCAGCAGCAGGGGCCAGAACGTGAACACTGAAGCTTTCTTT. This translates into CASSRGQNVNTEAFF. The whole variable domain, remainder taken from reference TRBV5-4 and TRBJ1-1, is ETGVTQSPTHLIKTRGQQVTLRCSSQSGHNTVSWYQQALGQGPQFIFQYYREEENGRGNFPPRFSGLQFPNYSSELNVNALELDDSALYLCASSRGQNVNTEAFFGQGTRLTVV.

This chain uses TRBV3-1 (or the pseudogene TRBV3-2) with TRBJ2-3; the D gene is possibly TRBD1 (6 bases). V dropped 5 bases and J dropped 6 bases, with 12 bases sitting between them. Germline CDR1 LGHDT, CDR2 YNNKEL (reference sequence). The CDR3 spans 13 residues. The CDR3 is CASSSLQGDTQYF. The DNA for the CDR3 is TGTGCCAGCAGCTCTCTCCAGGGGGATACGCAGTATTTT.

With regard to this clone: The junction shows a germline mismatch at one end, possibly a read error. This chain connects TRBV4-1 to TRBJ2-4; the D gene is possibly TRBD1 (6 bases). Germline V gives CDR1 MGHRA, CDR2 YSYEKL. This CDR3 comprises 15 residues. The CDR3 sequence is CASSQPGATNNIQYF. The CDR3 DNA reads TGCGCCAGCAGCCAACCAGGGGCCACCAACAACATTCAGTACTTC.

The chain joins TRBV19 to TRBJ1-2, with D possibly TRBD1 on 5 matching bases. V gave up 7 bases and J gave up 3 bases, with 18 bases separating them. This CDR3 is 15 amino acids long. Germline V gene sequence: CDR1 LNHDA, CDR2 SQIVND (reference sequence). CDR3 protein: CASTRDAGGDYGYTF. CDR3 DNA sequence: TGTGCCAGTACCCGGGACGCGGGAGGCGACTATGGCTACACCTTC.

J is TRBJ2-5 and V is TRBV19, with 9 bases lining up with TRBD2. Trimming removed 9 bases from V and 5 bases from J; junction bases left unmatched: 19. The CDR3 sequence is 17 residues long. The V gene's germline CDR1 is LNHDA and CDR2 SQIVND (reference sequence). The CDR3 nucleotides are TGTGCCAGCCGTGGATCCTTGAGCGGGGGGCTCCATGAGACCCAGTACTTC. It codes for CASRGSLSGGLHETQYF.

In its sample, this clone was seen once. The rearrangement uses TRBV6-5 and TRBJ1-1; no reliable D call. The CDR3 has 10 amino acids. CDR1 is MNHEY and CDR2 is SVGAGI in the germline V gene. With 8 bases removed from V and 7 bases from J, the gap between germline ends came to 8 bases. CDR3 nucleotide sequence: TGTGCCAGCTCGTACGGTGAAGCTTTCTTT. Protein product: CASSYGEAFF.